The 15 T cell receptor beta chains presented below share a single source sample, sequenced in a study of CD8 T cells in ankylosing spondylitis. TCRdb fed the 5' RACE reads into MiXCR, producing one record per CDR3 protein. This table has approximately 190,000 distinct CDR3 sequences, 10% to 15% appearing once. Sequencing used blood, either unsorted or a sorted T cell fraction (not recorded which). Receptors originate from a female donor with ankylosing spondylitis or in good health (not recorded which).

At least ten counts were recorded for this clonotype. The V gene is TRBV12-3 or TRBV12-4, the J gene TRBJ2-7, with 11 bases fitting TRBD2. V was clipped by 7 bases and J by 3 bases; unmatched bases: 5. CDR3 length equals 14 residues. DNA for the CDR3: TGTGCCAGCACCACCGGGACTAGCGGCTACGAGCAGTACTTC. Its protein is CASTTGTSGYEQYF.

The rearrangement joins TRBV27 to TRBJ2-2, with TRBD2 matching over 10 bases. Germline values: CDR1 MNHEY, CDR2 SMNVEV (reference sequence). The J segment lost 6 bases and the V segment lost 8 bases, leaving 15 bases of the junction unmatched. CDR3 length: 17 amino acids. CDR3 DNA sequence: TGTGCCAGCGCTACTCCCCTTACTAGCGGGATAGCCGGGGAGCTGTTTTTT. This encodes CASATPLTSGIAGELFF.

This clonotype was picked up many times. The chain joins TRBV7-9 to TRBJ1-1, with D unclear. CDR1 and CDR2 (germline): SEHNR, FQNEAQ (reference sequence). CDR3 length equals 15 residues. V gave up 4 bases and J gave up 3 bases, with 15 bases separating them. The CDR3 bases are TGTGCCAGCAGCTCCGGTTGGATGGCGGACACTGAAGCTTTCTTT. Translating it yields CASSSGWMADTEAFF.

The chain uses TRBV20-1 and TRBJ1-1; TRBD1 aligns across 10 bases. Germline CDR1 reads DFQATT; CDR2 reads SNEGSKA (reference sequence). The V segment lost 2 bases and the J segment 3 bases; nucleotides outside the gene matches: 3. CDR3 length: 14 amino acids. CDR3 DNA: TGCAGTGCTAGAACCGGGACAGGGGACACTGAAGCTTTCTTT. It yields the protein CSARTGTGDTEAFF.

This clonotype was observed a few times. One junction end disagrees with the germline gene, perhaps due to a read error. The chain recombines TRBV7-3 with TRBJ2-3; a possible D gene is TRBD2 (5 bases). Germline V lookup: CDR1 SGHTA, CDR2 FQGTGA. This CDR3 comprises 15 residues. CDR3 residues: CASSLMAASKDTQYF. CDR3 coding DNA: TGTGCCAGCAGCTTGATGGCGGCTAGCAAAGATACGCAGTATTTT.

This clonotype was observed at least ten times. CDR3 amino acids: CASSRGLAEFKKSYEQYF. The DNA of the CDR3 is TGTGCCAGCAGTCGGGGACTAGCGGAGTTTAAAAAATCCTACGAGCAGTACTTC. This rearrangement joins TRBV13 to TRBJ2-7; 11 bases align to TRBD2. V gave up 6 bases and J gave up 1 base; unmatched junction bases: 14. The CDR3 totals 18 residues. Germline V gene data show CDR1 as PRHDT and CDR2 as FYEKMQ (reference sequence).

This clonotype has a count of ten or more. The chain is built from TRBV28 and TRBJ2-2, with unresolved D. The CDR3 is made up of 12 amino acids. The ends were cut back, 7 bases at V and 9 bases at J, with 12 bases in the middle. The V gene's germline CDR1 is MDHEN and CDR2 SYDVKM. The chain's CDR3 is CASNKGGRELFF. Written as DNA, the CDR3 is TGTGCCAGCAATAAGGGTGGGCGGGAGCTGTTTTTT.

This clonotype has just a few counts. V usage is TRBV7-9 and J usage is TRBJ2-3; 7 bases map to TRBD1. In germline, CDR1 is SEHNR, CDR2 FQNEAQ (reference sequence). This CDR3 comprises 16 residues. The V segment lost 5 bases and the J segment 5 bases; nucleotides outside the gene matches: 13. CDR3 sequence (DNA): TGTGCCAGCAGCCAGCCTCCGGGACAGACGGGAGATACGCAGTATTTT. Translation: CASSQPPGQTGDTQYF. The variable domain in full, completed from reference TRBV7-9 and TRBJ2-3, reads DTGVSQNPRHKITKRGQNVTFRCDPISEHNRLYWYRQTLGQGPEFLTYFQNEAQLEKSRLLSDRFSAERPKGSFSTLEIQRTEQGDSAMYLCASSQPPGQTGDTQYFGPGTRLTVL.

The chain joins TRBV4-2 to TRBJ2-1; 8 nucleotides match TRBD2. This CDR3 contains 19 residues. After removal of 2 bases from V and 0 bases from J, the junction contained 12 bases not matched to a gene. The V gene's germline CDR1 is LGHNA and CDR2 YNFKEQ. CDR3 in amino acids: CASSQQLAATTISYNEQFF. DNA for the CDR3: TGTGCCAGCAGCCAACAACTAGCGGCTACCACTATCTCCTACAATGAGCAGTTCTTC.

This clonotype was recorded at least ten times. The chain couples TRBV7-9 to TRBJ1-1; TRBD1 matches 8 bases. V shed 5 bases, J shed 4 bases, and the junction held 9 bases outside the gene matches. Germline V CDR1 and CDR2: SEHNR, FQNEAQ (reference sequence). This CDR3 is built from 15 residues. CDR3 in amino acids: CASSVPTGVLTEAFF. Here the CDR3 DNA reads TGTGCCAGCAGCGTACCGACAGGGGTGCTCACTGAAGCTTTCTTT.

In its sample, this clonotype was seen many times. The genes are TRBV28 and TRBJ2-7; no clear D. The germline gives CDR1 MDHEN, CDR2 SYDVKM. V was trimmed by 3 bases and J by 6 bases, leaving 12 bases between them. This CDR3 comprises 13 residues. The CDR3 is CASSFVRAPEQYF. CDR3 DNA: TGTGCCAGCAGTTTTGTTCGGGCGCCCGAGCAGTACTTC.

This clonotype was observed a handful of times. The chain recombines TRBV5-1 with TRBJ2-2; D ambiguous. The V and J ends lost 1 base and 8 bases respectively, with 15 bases between them. Germline V gene data show CDR1 as SGHRS and CDR2 as YFSETQ. This CDR3 comprises 15 residues. CDR3 coding DNA: TGCGCCAGCAGCTTGCTCAACAGCCCCGGAGGGGAGCTGTTTTTT. As protein: CASSLLNSPGGELFF.

The V gene is TRBV20-1, the J gene TRBJ2-7, with 14 bases lining up with TRBD2. The V gene end was trimmed by 6 bases and the J gene end by 2 bases; junction bases not matched to a gene: 9. Germline CDR1 and CDR2: DFQATT and SNEGSKA (reference sequence). The CDR3 totals 16 residues. In DNA, the CDR3 is TGCAGTGCAACGGGACTAGCGGGAGTGCTCGCCTACGAGCAGTACTTC. Translated, it gives CSATGLAGVLAYEQYF.

A single count supports this clonotype. The V gene is TRBV5-1, the J gene TRBJ1-1; TRBD1 matches 8 bases. This CDR3 has 17 residues. Looked up from germline, CDR1 is SGHRS and CDR2 is YFSETQ. V dropped 1 base and J dropped 3; count of bases not matched to a gene: 11. The CDR3 nucleotides are TGCGCCAGCAGCTTGATGCGGGCAGGGGGCGAGGACACTGAAGCTTTCTTT. It encodes CASSLMRAGGEDTEAFF.

This clonotype was seen at least ten times. V gene TRBV29-1 combines with J gene TRBJ2-1, with D perhaps matching TRBD1 (6 bases). CDR1 and CDR2 from the germline V gene are SQVTM and ANQGSEA. The CDR3 is 12 amino acids. The ends were cut back, 7 bases at V and 4 bases at J, with 11 bases in the middle. The CDR3 protein is CSGTDRYNEQFF. CDR3 sequence (DNA): TGCAGCGGGACCGACAGGTACAATGAGCAGTTCTTC.